A single sample is the source of the 3 T cell receptor beta chains below, sequenced in a study of shared clonotypes between healthy human individuals. Profiled with immunoSEQ multiplex PCR; TCRdb holds only in-frame clones, not every one. The sample records millions of clones, more than 80% being singletons. Sequencing used naive CD4+ T cells sorted from blood. Specified subset: CD45RA+ positively selected. The receptors stem from a man younger than 30 in good health.

J is TRBJ2-3 and V is TRBV7-9; possibly TRBD2 for D (6 bases). CDR1 is SEHNR, CDR2 FQNEAQ, per germline (reference sequence). Trimming removed 7 bases from V and 1 base from J, with 12 bases in between. CDR3 size: 14 residues. DNA of the CDR3: TGTGCCAGCACCCCATGGGGGGGCACAGATACGCAGTATTTT. Translating it yields CASTPWGGTDTQYF.

J is TRBJ1-2 and V is TRBV5-4, with 8 bases fitting TRBD1. The ends lost 4 bases at V and 4 bases at J; junction bases unmatched: 9. The germline V gene has CDR1 SGHNT and CDR2 YYREEE (reference sequence). The CDR3 runs 15 residues. CDR3 coding DNA: TGTGCCAGCAGCCAAACAGGACAGGGCCTCTATGGCTACACCTTC. Translated, it gives CASSQTGQGLYGYTF.

The genes are TRBV6-5 and TRBJ2-5, with TRBD2 matching over 8 bases. Unmatched junction bases numbered 6, after V lost 5 bases and J lost 7 bases. Germline V gene data show CDR1 as MNHEY and CDR2 as SVGAGI. The CDR3 has 13 residues. CDR3 DNA sequence: TGTGCCAGCAGTCAAAGCGGGAGCGGGACCCAGTACTTC. It specifies CASSQSGSGTQYF.